Listed here are 22 T cell receptor beta chains from one sample, sequenced in a study of OX40 agonist ivuxolimab in advanced cancers. Some clones are missing from TCRdb's copy, which holds only in-frame ones; the method was immunoSEQ multiplex PCR. The data hold roughly 70,000 clones, with 80% to 90% observed a single time. This specimen consisted of CD4+ or CD8+ T cells sorted from blood, obtained in a trial of the OX40 agonist ivuxolimab. The source of these receptors is an adult with an advanced solid tumor such as melanoma, head and neck, liver or kidney cancer.

The chain links TRBV29-1 to TRBJ2-1; no definite D call. V lost 4 bases and J 7 bases, leaving 11 bases between the germline ends. There are 12 residues in the CDR3. Germline CDR1 SQVTM, CDR2 ANQGSEA. The CDR3 nucleotides are TGCAGCGTTGGCCTTGGACGGAATGAGCAGTTCTTC. This gives the protein CSVGLGRNEQFF.

The chain links TRBV29-1 to TRBJ2-1; D might be TRBD1 (6 bases). Trimming pared 7 bases from V and 2 bases from J, leaving 15 bases between. The CDR3 spans 14 residues. Germline lookup yields CDR1 SQVTM and CDR2 ANQGSEA. CDR3 DNA sequence: TGCAGCGCTCCGGGACAACTCACCTACAATGAGCAGTTCTTC. Protein: CSAPGQLTYNEQFF.

This clone appeared once. The rearrangement links TRBV5-4 to TRBJ2-5; perhaps TRBD2 as D (6 bases). The CDR3 has 12 residues. The germline V gene encodes CDR1 SGHNT and CDR2 YYREEE (reference sequence). Trimming shortened V by 4 bases and J by 4 bases, and 8 bases separated the two germline ends. The CDR3 bases are TGTGCCAGCAGCCAGGAGGGAGAGACCCAGTACTTC. It translates to CASSQEGETQYF.

The chain employs TRBV7-6 and TRBJ1-1; D uncertain. Germline CDR1 is SGHVS and CDR2 is FNYEAQ. The CDR3 contains 14 residues. Trimming removed 1 base at V and 1 base at J, with 7 bases between. CDR3 sequence: CASSLGTKNTEAFF. The CDR3 DNA reads as TGTGCCAGCAGCTTAGGCACGAAGAACACTGAAGCTTTCTTT.

The chain links TRBV19 to TRBJ1-1; D gene uncertain. CDR1 is LNHDA and CDR2 is SQIVND in the germline V gene (reference sequence). The CDR3 extends over 13 amino acids. Trimming took off 7 bases at V and 4 bases at J, with 13 bases between the two ends. CDR3 sequence (DNA): TGTGCCAGTACCCTGCAAAAGTCCACTGAAGCTTTCTTT. Amino acids: CASTLQKSTEAFF. The full variable domain, its missing parts supplied by reference TRBV19 and TRBJ1-1, is DGGITQSPKYLFRKEGQNVTLSCEQNLNHDAMYWYRQDPGQGLRLIYYSQIVNDFQKGDIAEGYSVSREKKESFPLTVTSAQKNPTAFYLCASTLQKSTEAFFGQGTRLTVV.

The chain is built from TRBV11-2 and TRBJ2-7, with D possibly being TRBD2 (5 bases). The CDR3 covers 13 residues. From germline, CDR1 is SGHAT and CDR2 FQNNGV. V was trimmed by 5 bases and J by 7 bases, leaving 15 bases between them. CDR3 sequence (DNA): TGTGCCAGCAGCGTTCGGACTTCGGGGGAGCAGTACTTC. This translates into CASSVRTSGEQYF. Based on the CDR3 plus reference TRBV11-2 and TRBJ2-7, the full variable domain is EAGVAQSPRYKIIEKRQSVAFWCNPISGHATLYWYQQILGQGPKLLIQFQNNGVVDDSQLPKDRFSAERLKGVDSTLKIQPAKLEDSAVYLCASSVRTSGEQYFGPGTRLTVT.

V gene TRBV19 combines with J gene TRBJ2-1; 12 positions agree with TRBD2. There are 17 residues in the CDR3. Germline CDR1 LNHDA, CDR2 SQIVND (reference sequence). V was pared by 5 bases and J by 0 bases, with 5 bases of the junction left unmatched. CDR3 in amino acids: CASSLQTSGSSYNEQFF. The CDR3, as DNA: TGTGCCAGTAGTTTACAGACTAGCGGGAGCTCCTACAATGAGCAGTTCTTC. Filled out from reference TRBV19 and TRBJ2-1, the complete variable domain reads DGGITQSPKYLFRKEGQNVTLSCEQNLNHDAMYWYRQDPGQGLRLIYYSQIVNDFQKGDIAEGYSVSREKKESFPLTVTSAQKNPTAFYLCASSLQTSGSSYNEQFFGPGTRLTVL.

This rearrangement joins TRBV5-4 to TRBJ2-3; 11 nucleotides agree with TRBD2. V lost 0 bases and J lost 5; bases outside the gene matches: 5. The CDR3 is 16 residues long. Germline assignment: CDR1 SGHNT and CDR2 YYREEE (reference sequence). As DNA, the CDR3 is TGTGCCAGCAGCTTGGCTAGCGGGAGGTCGGAAGATACGCAGTATTTT. Protein sequence: CASSLASGRSEDTQYF. Filled out from reference TRBV5-4 and TRBJ2-3, the complete variable domain reads ETGVTQSPTHLIKTRGQQVTLRCSSQSGHNTVSWYQQALGQGPQFIFQYYREEENGRGNFPPRFSGLQFPNYSSELNVNALELDDSALYLCASSLASGRSEDTQYFGPGTRLTVL.

The genes are TRBV11-2 and TRBJ2-5; no definite D call. V was clipped by 1 base and J by 5 bases, with 2 bases between them. Germline values: CDR1 SGHAT, CDR2 FQNNGV. This CDR3 has 11 amino acids. DNA of the CDR3: TGTGCCAGCAGCTTAGGGGAGACCCAGTACTTC. This encodes CASSLGETQYF.

The rearrangement joins TRBV11-3 to TRBJ2-7; 10 nucleotides match TRBD1. CDR3 length: 16 amino acids. The germline CDR1 and CDR2 sequences are SGHNT and YENEEA. Unmatched junction bases numbered 9, after V lost 5 bases and J lost 2 bases. The CDR3, as DNA: TGTGCCAGCAGCCCCCCGACAGGGGGCCTCACCTACGAGCAGTACTTC. It codes for CASSPPTGGLTYEQYF.

This chain uses TRBV18 with TRBJ2-3; TRBD2 might be the D (5 bases). The CDR3 totals 14 residues. With 0 bases removed from V and 2 bases from J, the gap between germline ends came to 6 bases. Per germline, CDR1 KGHSH and CDR2 LQKENI. CDR3 region: CASSPPSVTDTQYF. The CDR3 nucleotides are TGTGCCAGCTCACCACCTAGCGTCACAGATACGCAGTATTTT.

The chain links TRBV27 to TRBJ2-2; 7 bases are a match to TRBD1. The CDR3 is made up of 13 amino acids. CDR1 is MNHEY and CDR2 is SMNVEV in the germline V gene (reference sequence). V lost 4 bases to trimming and J lost 5 bases; unmatched junction nucleotides: 1. The CDR3 loop reads CASSYRGTGELFF. The CDR3 DNA follows: TGTGCCAGCAGTTACAGGGGAACCGGGGAGCTGTTTTTT.

The chain carries TRBV19 and TRBJ1-5, with D possibly being TRBD1 (6 bases). The V end lost 0 bases, the J end lost 0 bases, and 9 bases lay between the germline ends. The length of the CDR3 is 16 residues. CDR1 is LNHDA, CDR2 SQIVND, per germline (reference sequence). The CDR3 is CASSIDKGGSNQPQHF. CDR3 nucleotide sequence: TGTGCCAGTAGTATAGATAAAGGGGGTAGCAATCAGCCCCAGCATTTT.

The chain carries TRBV19 and TRBJ2-7, with TRBD1 as a possible D gene (5 bases). Germline-derived CDR1 and CDR2 are LNHDA and SQIVND (reference sequence). Trimming removed 5 bases at V and 0 bases at J, with 11 bases between. The CDR3 covers 14 residues. CDR3 bases: TGTGCCAGTAGTGTAGGGGTCCCCTCCTACGAGCAGTACTTC. Translation gives CASSVGVPSYEQYF.

In DNA, the CDR3 is TGCGCCAGCAGCTCCAATGAAGACAGGGTTGACGAGCAGTACTTC. It specifies CASSSNEDRVDEQYF. V usage is TRBV5-1 and J usage is TRBJ2-7; TRBD1 matches at 7 bases. Trimming removed 3 bases from V and 5 bases from J; junction bases left unmatched: 11. Germline CDR1 and CDR2: SGHRS and YFSETQ. The CDR3 totals 15 residues. Together with reference TRBV5-1 and TRBJ2-7, the CDR3 gives the full variable domain: KAGVTQTPRYLIKTRGQQVTLSCSPISGHRSVSWYQQTPGQGLQFLFEYFSETQRNKGNFPGRFSGRQFSNSRSEMNVSTLELGDSALYLCASSSNEDRVDEQYFGPGTRLTVT.

The chain uses TRBV28 and TRBJ1-1; 12 nucleotides line up with TRBD1. CDR1 MDHEN and CDR2 SYDVKM come from the germline V gene. The V gene end was trimmed by 9 bases and the J gene end by 4 bases; junction bases not matched to a gene: 9. There are 15 residues in the CDR3. DNA for the CDR3: TGTGCCAGTTGGGGACAGGGGGCTTACGGCACTGAAGCTTTCTTT. Encoded protein: CASWGQGAYGTEAFF.

V and J are TRBV15 and TRBJ2-1, with unresolved D. This CDR3 region has 12 residues. CDR1 and CDR2 (germline): LNHNV, YYDKDF (reference sequence). Trimming left V 1 base short and J 8 bases short, with 6 bases between. The CDR3 loop is CATSRVLDEQFF. The DNA for the CDR3 is TGTGCCACCAGCAGAGTTTTGGATGAGCAGTTCTTC.

The chain recombines TRBV6-5 with TRBJ2-1, with a tentative D call TRBD2 (5 bases). The length of the CDR3 is 14 residues. V was cut by 7 bases and J by 1 base, with 11 bases left in between. Germline CDR1 and CDR2: MNHEY and SVGAGI. The CDR3 DNA reads TGTGCCAGCACCCCGTCGGGGTCCTACAATGAGCAGTTCTTC. This gives the protein CASTPSGSYNEQFF.

V is TRBV29-1 and J is TRBJ2-1, with 8 positions matching TRBD1. CDR3 length equals 16 residues. Germline CDR1 reads SQVTM; CDR2 reads ANQGSEA. Trimming took 1 base from V and 1 from J; bases not matched to a gene: 6. CDR3 in DNA: TGCAGCGTTGAAGGGGGGACAGGCCTGTCCTACAATGAGCAGTTCTTC. As protein: CSVEGGTGLSYNEQFF.

V is TRBV5-4 and J is TRBJ2-3, with 7 bases fitting TRBD1. This CDR3 is built from 17 residues. Germline assignment: CDR1 SGHNT and CDR2 YYREEE (reference sequence). V was pared by 0 bases and J by 3 bases, with 10 bases of the junction left unmatched. Written as DNA, the CDR3 is TGTGCCAGCAGCTTGGGCCTAGGGGGCTCTGCGACAGATACGCAGTATTTT. This codes for CASSLGLGGSATDTQYF.

This clone was picked up a small number of times. The genes are TRBV20-1 and TRBJ1-5; D is ambiguous. V was cut by 1 base and J by 11 bases, with 9 bases left in between. The V gene's germline CDR1 is DFQATT and CDR2 SNEGSKA (reference sequence). This CDR3 region has 11 residues. CDR3 bases: TGCAGTGCTAGAGTCATTGCCGCCCAGCATTTT. Translated, it gives CSARVIAAQHF.

This clone was counted a single time. This rearrangement joins TRBV9 to TRBJ1-1; TRBD1 matches at 9 bases. The germline V gene has CDR1 SGDLS and CDR2 YYNGEE. The junction had 7 bases not matched to a gene; V was cut back by 2 bases and J by 11 bases. This CDR3 comprises 13 residues. CDR3 nucleotide sequence: TGTGCCAGCAGCGTCAGGGGGGACAGGGACGCTTTCTTT. Protein: CASSVRGDRDAFF.